This T cell receptor (beta chain) was sequenced during a study of beta chain features in type 1 diabetes (dated 2018 in TCRdb). Looking at the study overall: Patients and healthy donors did not differ in mean age, gender distribution, total cell number or subset yield. Across all samples, approximately 98,000,000 sorted cells were examined, and cell number per subset correlated strongly with RNA yield. Regulatory and stem cell-like memory subsets were isolated from only 8 patients and about eight healthy donors, whereas naive and central memory subsets came from all 30 or so donors. The study compared TCRB repertoires of sorted circulating CD4+ T cell subsets between recently diagnosed type 1 diabetes patients and matched healthy donors. What the research found in general, with its limitations: Because the HLA sub-analyses included only small numbers of individuals, any influence of HLA type on TCRB rearrangement was left unresolved. Naive, central memory and regulatory TCRB repertoires appeared to be more alike among patients than among healthy donors. At VDJ recombination sites, patients with type 1 diabetes made fewer insertions and deleted more nucleotides, a pattern implying thymic rearrangement abnormalities. Shorter templates might be favored by PCR, yet because patient and control samples were amplified and corrected together, any such skew would affect both groups equally. Because cDNA was sequenced instead of genomic DNA, highly expressing activated cells could be over-represented, though the groups showed no difference in activation or CD3 levels. A moderate but significant shortening of TCRB CDR3 length was observed in type 1 diabetes patients in all four CD4+ subsets.

Trimming leaves V shorter by 6 bases and J shorter by 9 bases, with the junction holding 15 bases beyond the gene matches. CDR1 and CDR2 are drawn from the germline V gene: SQVTM, ANQGSEA. The CDR3 measures 15 amino acids from cysteine to phenylalanine. Of the read, only the CDR3 DNA is kept; its 45 bases are in frame from base 1. All of the isolated RNA was reverse transcribed with the High Capacity cDNA Reverse Transcription Kit, so expressed TCRB transcripts were sequenced. Deep immunoSEQ sequencing was applied to naive, central memory and regulatory T cell samples, giving an average of roughly 3.6 million total reads per sample. Sorted cells were lysed in RLT buffer, and RNA was extracted using DNase-treated RNeasy Micro or Mini kits according to cell number. Each cell subset was processed separately to prevent cross-contamination, with patient and healthy donor samples processed together. The immunoSEQ multiplex PCR was used to amplify TCRB sequences from cDNA, generating 87-bp fragments that spanned the CDR3 region. Amplicons were sequenced on the Illumina HiSeq platform. Concerning the study's data processing: PCR bias was computationally corrected using synthetic template baselines, reads within Hamming distance 2 were collapsed, and singletons that could not be merged were discarded. Reads were aligned against IMGT so that V, D and J genes, CDR3 length and insertions or deletions at six rearrangement sites could be assigned. Within each subset, clonotype counts were normalized to the number of sorted cells before true diversity and Gini coefficients were calculated with the tcR R package. The overlap coefficient, calculated on TCRB nucleotide sequences, was used to quantify repertoire sharing. Out-of-frame TCRB sequences from naive cells were analyzed to stand in for the pre-selection repertoire. TCRdb took over this immuneACCESS table, retaining in-frame rearrangements with V and J assigned. Such tables are incomplete; in checked studies, under half of the missing clones stem from an unresolved V gene, and the remainder is unexplained. D and trimming were read from the DNA, whereas the V and J calls and clone size are those reported in that table. The sample records 250,000 to 300,000 clones, 14% of which are singletons. In total, the top ten clones hold over 0.015% of the sample.

Each donor gave one peripheral blood draw, about 110 mL on average, collected into heparinised tubes. A BD FACSAria II and a panel including CD45RO, CCR7, CD25, CD127, CD95 and CD27 were used to sort naive, central memory, regulatory and stem cell-like memory CD4+ T cells. Purity was above 95% for every sorted population. PBMCs were isolated immediately by Lymphoprep density gradient centrifugation and stained directly without culture. So that batch effects would be minimized, each experiment stained and sorted samples in pairs, pairing one healthy donor with one patient. This clone was observed a handful of times. This receptor's antigen is unknown. The sample holds no much larger clone one base away, and base qualities are not on file.

The source is a man aged 30 to 45 with type 1 diabetes. The V and J genes are TRBV29-1 and TRBJ2-1; 9 bases in the middle match TRBD2. The sample taken for sequencing was naive CD4+ T cells from blood. The cell subset or site label of this sample denotes: true naive CD4+ T cells. The CDR3 in this case is CSVWPVAGDTSEQFF. The sequence in DNA is TGCAGCGTGTGGCCCGTAGCGGGAGATACGAGTGAGCAGTTCTTC.